A single sample is the source of the 27 T cell receptor beta chains below, sequenced in a study of beta chain features in type 1 diabetes. Expressed TCRB transcripts were sequenced because the entire RNA isolate underwent reverse transcription. The data were produced by immunoSEQ multiplex PCR, yet TCRdb's version contains in-frame clones alone and is incomplete. The sample consists of 150,000 or so clones, around a tenth of them appearing once. Sequencing used central memory CD4+ T cells from blood. Receptors were obtained from a woman in her 40s in good health.

This clone was counted only a few times. This sequence joins TRBV6-1 and TRBJ2-1; 7 nucleotides match TRBD2. CDR3 size: 18 residues. Germline loops: CDR1 MNHNS, CDR2 SASEGT. The V segment lost 4 bases and the J segment 0 bases; nucleotides outside the gene matches: 12. Here the CDR3 reads CASSGTAQRGSSYNEQFF. The CDR3 region has the DNA TGTGCCAGCAGTGGTACCGCGCAGCGGGGAAGCTCCTACAATGAGCAGTTCTTC.

A few counts support this clone. As DNA, the CDR3 is TGCAGCGTTGACCGTGCAGGGGGGAACACTGAAGCTTTCTTT. As protein: CSVDRAGGNTEAFF. The rearrangement uses TRBV29-1 and TRBJ1-1; 7 bases match TRBD1. Germline assignment: CDR1 SQVTM and CDR2 ANQGSEA. The CDR3 spans 14 residues. V lost 3 bases, J lost 1 base, and 5 bases stayed unmatched.

This clone came up many times. The gene calls are TRBV5-6 and TRBJ2-7, with 12 nucleotides matching TRBD1. Per germline, CDR1 SGHDT and CDR2 YYEEEE. The CDR3 loop spans 16 amino acids. Germline trimming cut 4 bases from V and 7 bases from J; bases unmatched to any gene: 12. The CDR3 spells CASSPLPGQGAGEQYF. The DNA for the CDR3 is TGTGCCAGCAGCCCTCTCCCGGGACAGGGGGCGGGGGAGCAGTACTTC.

There are a few counts of this clone. The chain recombines TRBV14 with TRBJ2-7; D is uncertain. The CDR3 loop spans 14 amino acids. The V end lost 4 bases, the J end lost 4 bases, and 14 bases lay between the germline ends. Germline V gene sequence: CDR1 SGHDN, CDR2 FVKESK. The CDR3 protein is CASSLQNLQYEQYF. The DNA of the CDR3 is TGTGCCAGCAGCCTCCAGAATCTTCAGTACGAGCAGTACTTC.

This clone was counted only a few times. The chain carries TRBV5-1 and TRBJ1-4, with TRBD1 matching 8 bases. The V gene's germline CDR1 is SGHRS and CDR2 YFSETQ. The CDR3 length is 14 residues. The junction had 2 bases not matched to a gene; V was cut back by 0 bases and J by 7 bases. CDR3 in amino acids: CASSLAGTGEKLFF. CDR3 in DNA: TGCGCCAGCAGCTTGGCAGGGACAGGTGAAAAACTGTTTTTT.

The V gene is TRBV10-3, the J gene TRBJ1-1; 11 bases match TRBD1. The J segment lost 9 bases and the V segment lost 0 bases, leaving 6 bases of the junction unmatched. Germline V gene lookup returns CDR1 ENHRY and CDR2 SYGVKD. The CDR3 is 15 residues long. CDR3 sequence: CAISESGGQGVKAFF. The CDR3 DNA follows: TGTGCCATCAGTGAGTCGGGGGGACAGGGGGTAAAAGCTTTCTTT.

The chain combines TRBV5-6 with TRBJ2-7; 9 nucleotides agree with TRBD1. Germline V gene data show CDR1 as SGHDT and CDR2 as YYEEEE. With V trimmed by 4 bases and J by 2 bases, 7 bases remained unmatched. This CDR3 spans 15 amino acids. CDR3 nucleotides: TGTGCCAGCAGCGGAAGGACAGGGGTAACCTACGAGCAGTACTTC. Residues: CASSGRTGVTYEQYF.

The chain couples TRBV7-2 to TRBJ2-5; the match to TRBD2 covers 9 bases. Trimming at V came to 1 base and at J to 5 bases, leaving 5 bases not matched to a gene. This CDR3 has 15 amino acids. Germline lookup yields CDR1 SGHTA and CDR2 FQGNSA. The CDR3 coding sequence is TGTGCCAGCAGCTTAGGCGGGGGGGCTTGGGAGACCCAGTACTTC. Protein sequence: CASSLGGGAWETQYF. Looking up the rest from reference TRBV7-2 and TRBJ2-5 gives the full variable domain: GAGVSQSPSNKVTEKGKDVELRCDPISGHTALYWYRQSLGQGLEFLIYFQGNSAPDKSGLPSDRFSAERTGGSVSTLTIQRTQQEDSAVYLCASSLGGGAWETQYFGPGTRLLVL.

This clone came up a few times. The CDR3 sequence: CSAVDRASFETQYF. The CDR3 DNA is TGCAGCGCCGTGGACAGGGCCAGTTTCGAGACCCAGTACTTC. V is TRBV29-1 and J is TRBJ2-5; 8 nucleotides align to TRBD1. CDR1 is SQVTM, CDR2 ANQGSEA, per germline. The CDR3 contains 14 residues. V lost 7 bases and J lost 5; bases outside the gene matches: 12.

With respect to this clone: The missing conserved phenylalanine or tryptophan at the end of this CDR3 makes a read error likely. Because the CDR3's place on the DNA is in doubt, the DNA is left out and the CDR3 is given as listed by TCRdb. CDR3 loop: CARSLWTRGVS. The chain joins TRBV5-3 to TRBJ2-7; whether TRBD2, the table's D call, matches the DNA was not checked. TRBV5-3 is given ORF status, its function remaining uncertain. 11 amino acids form the CDR3, both terminal residues included.

The chain has TRBV13 and TRBJ1-1, with a possible D match to TRBD1 (5 bases). V lost 3 bases and J lost 3, with 23 bases in between. The CDR3 has 18 amino acids. Germline CDR1 reads PRHDT; CDR2 reads FYEKMQ (reference sequence). The CDR3 DNA follows: TGTGCCAGCAGCTTCCTGATCCAGGGTGAAGGTTGGGACACTGAAGCTTTCTTT. This encodes CASSFLIQGEGWDTEAFF. The variable domain in full, with the rest retrieved from reference TRBV13 and TRBJ1-1, is AAGVIQSPRHLIKEKRETATLKCYPIPRHDTVYWYQQGPGQDPQFLISFYEKMQSDKGSIPDRFSAQQFSDYHSELNMSSLELGDSALYFCASSFLIQGEGWDTEAFFGQGTRLTVV.

The chain combines TRBV6-5 with TRBJ2-3; TRBD2 matches at 8 bases. Germline V CDR1 and CDR2: MNHEY, SVGAGI. The CDR3 consists of 15 residues. Germline trimming cut 6 bases from V and 6 bases from J; bases unmatched to any gene: 11. Written as DNA, the CDR3 is TGTGCCAGCAGCCTACGCAGCGGGGGTCGGGATACGCAGTATTTT. As protein: CASSLRSGGRDTQYF.

V is TRBV16 and J is TRBJ1-2, with 9 bases identical to TRBD1. CDR1 and CDR2 (germline): KGHSY, FQNENV. The CDR3 sequence is 15 residues long. J gave up 4 bases and V 5 bases, and 8 bases lay outside the gene matches. CDR3 region: CASSSLPQGAYGYTF. DNA for the CDR3: TGTGCCAGCAGCTCCCTCCCACAGGGGGCCTATGGCTACACCTTC.

The genes are TRBV5-1 and TRBJ2-1; TRBD1 matches 10 bases. The CDR3 consists of 13 residues. The junction had 7 bases not matched to a gene; V was cut back by 6 bases and J by 10 bases. Germline V CDR1 and CDR2: SGHRS, YFSETQ. DNA for the CDR3: TGCGCCAGCAACCGACAGGGGGCAGGGGAGCAGTTCTTC. This codes for CASNRQGAGEQFF.

The rearrangement joins TRBV7-2 to TRBJ1-4, with no clear D. The CDR3 length is 14 residues. The ends were cut back, 5 bases at V and 0 bases at J, with 7 bases in the middle. Germline V gives CDR1 SGHTA, CDR2 FQGNSA. The CDR3 here is CASSVLTTNEKLFF. The CDR3 DNA sequence: TGTGCCAGCAGCGTCCTTACAACTAATGAAAAACTGTTTTTT. Drawing the rest from reference TRBV7-2 and TRBJ1-4, the complete variable domain is GAGVSQSPSNKVTEKGKDVELRCDPISGHTALYWYRQSLGQGLEFLIYFQGNSAPDKSGLPSDRFSAERTGGSVSTLTIQRTQQEDSAVYLCASSVLTTNEKLFFGSGTQLSVL.

This clone was observed a handful of times. The V call is TRBV9, the J call TRBJ2-3; D may be TRBD1 (6 bases). Germline-derived CDR1 and CDR2 are SGDLS and YYNGEE. This CDR3 has 16 residues. V was clipped by 0 bases and J by 2 bases, with 13 bases between them. CDR3 in amino acids: CASSVAQGIATDTQYF. The CDR3 DNA reads TGTGCCAGCAGCGTAGCTCAGGGGATAGCCACAGATACGCAGTATTTT.

This clone occurred many times. The genes are TRBV11-2 and TRBJ1-1; 11 bases are shared with TRBD1. Germline lookup yields CDR1 SGHAT and CDR2 FQNNGV. This CDR3 is 12 amino acids long. Trimming removed 5 bases from V and 12 bases from J; junction bases left unmatched: 5. The CDR3 is CASSLGTGGTFF. CDR3 nucleotides: TGTGCCAGCAGCCTAGGGACAGGGGGAACTTTCTTT.

This clone was seen many times. The chain links TRBV4-3 to TRBJ2-3; unclear D gene. Germline assignment: CDR1 LGHNA and CDR2 YSLEER. The V end lost 8 bases, the J end lost 3 bases, and 15 bases lay between the germline ends. The CDR3 covers 14 residues. DNA for the CDR3: TGCGCCAGCGGGCGTGGGTCGGCAACAGATACGCAGTATTTT. It yields the protein CASGRGSATDTQYF.

This chain links TRBV7-2 with TRBJ1-1; D is uncertain. The CDR3 length is 14 residues. The V end was cut by 0 bases, the J end by 3 bases, with 8 bases between. The germline gives CDR1 SGHTA, CDR2 FQGNSA. CDR3 region: CASSLAVGHTEAFF. The CDR3 region has the DNA TGTGCCAGCAGCTTAGCCGTTGGGCACACTGAAGCTTTCTTT.

The table lists this clone with many counts. The CDR3 is CASNGQLNEKLFF. The DNA for the CDR3 is TGTGCCAGCAATGGACAGTTAAATGAAAAACTGTTTTTT. The rearrangement joins TRBV2 to TRBJ1-4, with a possible D match to TRBD1 (6 bases). V was pared by 7 bases and J by 5 bases, with 11 bases between. The CDR3 extends over 13 amino acids. Germline CDR1 SNHLY, CDR2 FYNNEI.

V is TRBV6-5 and J is TRBJ2-3, with D uncertain. Germline V lookup: CDR1 MNHEY, CDR2 SVGAGI. V was cut by 1 base and J by 0 bases, with 5 bases left in between. CDR3 size: 14 residues. CDR3 sequence reads: CASSYLSSTDTQYF. In DNA, the CDR3 is TGTGCCAGCAGTTACTTGTCTAGCACAGATACGCAGTATTTT.

The chain combines TRBV25-1 with TRBJ1-2; perhaps TRBD1 as D (5 bases). There are 15 residues in the CDR3. Trimming pared 4 bases from V and 1 base from J, leaving 13 bases between. The germline V gene has CDR1 MGHDK and CDR2 SYGVNS. The CDR3 nucleotides read TGTGCCAGCAGTGTCACAGGATTACTTAACTATGGCTACACCTTC. Encoded protein: CASSVTGLLNYGYTF.

This clone was observed a few times. The chain couples TRBV9 to TRBJ1-2, with TRBD1 as a possible D gene (5 bases). The CDR3 is made up of 14 amino acids. Germline V lookup: CDR1 SGDLS, CDR2 YYNGEE. V dropped 4 bases and J dropped 8 bases, with 18 bases sitting between them. This CDR3 is CASSRQLNSLGYTF. CDR3 bases: TGTGCCAGCAGCAGACAGCTAAATTCTCTCGGCTACACCTTC.

This clone was recorded a few times. CDR3 DNA sequence: TGTGCCAGCAACTCCTTGGGGCGCCAAGGAGAGACCCAGTACTTC. This translates into CASNSLGRQGETQYF. This chain links TRBV7-2 with TRBJ2-5, with D perhaps matching TRBD1 (5 bases). The germline gives CDR1 SGHTA, CDR2 FQGNSA. V was pared by 7 bases and J by 4 bases, with 19 bases between. The length of the CDR3 is 15 residues.

This clone has only a few counts. The chain joins TRBV7-2 to TRBJ1-6; 7 positions agree with TRBD1. In germline, CDR1 is SGHTA, CDR2 FQGNSA. CDR3 size: 15 residues. The J segment lost 4 bases and the V segment lost 5 bases, leaving 5 bases of the junction unmatched. CDR3 region: CASSTRTGYNSPLHF. Written as DNA, the CDR3 is TGTGCCAGCAGCACGAGGACAGGTTATAATTCACCCCTCCACTTT.

The chain carries TRBV29-1 and TRBJ1-5, with D possibly TRBD1 on 6 matching bases. The CDR3 spans 14 residues. Germline V gene sequence: CDR1 SQVTM, CDR2 ANQGSEA. Trimming removed 4 bases at V and 5 bases at J, with 15 bases between. The CDR3 protein is CSVVEQGIDQPQHF. CDR3 in DNA: TGCAGCGTTGTCGAACAGGGTATCGATCAGCCCCAGCATTTT.

V usage is TRBV29-1 and J usage is TRBJ2-7; 11 nucleotides agree with TRBD1. CDR1 is SQVTM and CDR2 is ANQGSEA in the germline V gene. CDR3 length: 14 residues. J gave up 6 bases and V 4 bases, and 8 bases lay outside the gene matches. The CDR3 sequence: CSVVYGTGGFEQYF. CDR3 coding DNA: TGCAGCGTTGTATACGGGACAGGGGGATTCGAGCAGTACTTC.